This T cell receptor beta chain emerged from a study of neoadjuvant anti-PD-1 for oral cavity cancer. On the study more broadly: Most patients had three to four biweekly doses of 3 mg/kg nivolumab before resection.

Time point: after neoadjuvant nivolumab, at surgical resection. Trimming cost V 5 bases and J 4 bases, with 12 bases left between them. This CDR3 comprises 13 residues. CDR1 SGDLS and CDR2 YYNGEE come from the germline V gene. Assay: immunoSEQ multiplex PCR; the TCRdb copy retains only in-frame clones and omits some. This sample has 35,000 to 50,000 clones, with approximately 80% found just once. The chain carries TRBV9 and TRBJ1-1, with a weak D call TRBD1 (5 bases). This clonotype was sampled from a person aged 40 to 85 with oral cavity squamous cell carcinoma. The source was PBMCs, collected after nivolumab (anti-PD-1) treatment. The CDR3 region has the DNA TGTGCCAGCAGTAGAGTAGGGGCCACTGAAGCTTTCTTT. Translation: CASSRVGATEAFF.